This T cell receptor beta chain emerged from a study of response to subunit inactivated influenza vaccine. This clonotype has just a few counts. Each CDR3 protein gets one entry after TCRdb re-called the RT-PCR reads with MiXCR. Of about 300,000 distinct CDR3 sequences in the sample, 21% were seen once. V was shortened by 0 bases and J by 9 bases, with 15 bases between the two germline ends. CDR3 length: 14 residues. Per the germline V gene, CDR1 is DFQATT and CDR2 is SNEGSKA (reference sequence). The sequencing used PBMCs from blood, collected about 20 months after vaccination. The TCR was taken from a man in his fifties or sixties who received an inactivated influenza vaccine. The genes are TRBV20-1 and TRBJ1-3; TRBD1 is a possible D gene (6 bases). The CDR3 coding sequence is TGCAGTGCTAGAGATCCCACAGGGAGTGGCACCATATATTTT. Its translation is CSARDPTGSGTIYF.